This TCR beta chain originates from a study of T-cell reconstitution after alpha-beta-depleted transplantation in children. Preparation of the TCRbeta library used unique molecular identifiers. TCRdb analysed the PCR reads with MiXCR anew, one entry per CDR3 protein. The table records 610,000 or so distinct CDR3 sequences, approximately 30% of them present only once. Germline CDR1 and CDR2: SQVTM and ANQGSEA. This CDR3 spans 14 amino acids. After removal of 6 bases from V and 5 bases from J, the junction contained 12 bases not matched to a gene. This clonotype was observed a few times. This sample comprised PBMCs, obtained before TCRalphabeta/CD19-depleted stem cell transplant. The chain is built from TRBV29-1 and TRBJ1-1; TRBD1 aligns across 7 bases. This receptor was identified in a boy under three years old with Wiskott-Aldrich syndrome, due to receive a stem cell transplant. In DNA form, the CDR3 reads TGCAGCGTAGCTCCCCGACAGGGCGGGACTGAAGCTTTCTTT. Amino acids: CSVAPRQGGTEAFF.